A single sample is the source of the 22 T cell receptor beta chains below, sequenced in a study of shared T cell receptors in the human thymus. The method was immunoSEQ multiplex PCR; TCRdb's version includes in-frame clones alone and lacks a portion of them. The repertoire includes 640,000 or so clones, more than 70% of them detected once, and 0.0094% sits in the top ten. The same specimen was also included in a second study, on human thymus T cells.

Sequenced: thymocytes. The source of these receptors is a boy younger than two with a congenital heart defect.

This clone is a singleton in its sample. The chain is built from TRBV5-1 and TRBJ1-3; 9 nucleotides align to TRBD1. The length of the CDR3 is 18 residues. From germline, CDR1 is SGHRS and CDR2 YFSETQ. Trimming took 4 bases from V and 0 from J; bases not matched to a gene: 11. The CDR3 region is CASSPDRGEGTSGNTIYF. CDR3 bases: TGCGCCAGCAGCCCTGACAGGGGGGAGGGGACCTCTGGAAACACCATATATTTT. The whole variable domain, remainder taken from reference TRBV5-1 and TRBJ1-3, is KAGVTQTPRYLIKTRGQQVTLSCSPISGHRSVSWYQQTPGQGLQFLFEYFSETQRNKGNFPGRFSGRQFSNSRSEMNVSTLELGDSALYLCASSPDRGEGTSGNTIYFGEGSWLTVV.

The V call is TRBV10-3, the J call TRBJ1-2; the D gene is possibly TRBD1 (6 bases). The CDR3 length is 14 residues. Trimming cost V 7 bases and J 4 bases, with 16 bases left between them. Germline V gene lookup returns CDR1 ENHRY and CDR2 SYGVKD. CDR3 nucleotide sequence: TGTGCCATCACCCGAAGAGGACAGTCCTATGGCTACACCTTC. It encodes CAITRRGQSYGYTF.

This rearrangement joins TRBV19 to TRBJ1-1; tentatively, D is TRBD1 (5 bases). The ends were cut back, 5 bases at V and 3 bases at J, with 13 bases in the middle. The CDR3 spans 14 residues. CDR1 and CDR2 (germline): LNHDA, SQIVND (reference sequence). CDR3 amino acids: CASSLAGNDTEAFF. The CDR3 region has the DNA TGTGCCAGTAGTCTGGCAGGGAATGACACTGAAGCTTTCTTT.

This sequence joins TRBV28 and TRBJ1-2; possibly TRBD1 for D (6 bases). V was pared by 1 base and J by 4 bases, with 13 bases between. The CDR3 is 15 amino acids. Germline V CDR1 and CDR2: MDHEN, SYDVKM. CDR3 region: CASSLSRRTVYGYTF. CDR3 DNA sequence: TGTGCCAGCAGTTTATCCCGTCGGACAGTCTATGGCTACACCTTC.

The rearrangement uses TRBV5-8 and TRBJ1-2, with a tentative D call TRBD1 (5 bases). V lost 4 bases and J lost 8, with 24 bases in between. CDR1 and CDR2 from the germline V gene are SGHTS and YDEGEE. The CDR3 consists of 16 residues. The CDR3 DNA is TGTGCCAGCAGCATTGGAAGGGAATGGTATGCAGGGGGCTACACCTTC. It encodes CASSIGREWYAGGYTF. The full variable domain, with the rest looked up from reference TRBV5-8 and TRBJ1-2, is EAGVTQSPTHLIKTRGQQATLRCSPISGHTSVYWYQQALGLGLQFLLWYDEGEERNRGNFPPRFSGRQFPNYSSELNVNALELEDSALYLCASSIGREWYAGGYTFGSGTRLTVV.

In DNA, the CDR3 is TGCAGCGTTGCGGACTCCCGACAAGAGACCCAGTACTTC. Its protein product is CSVADSRQETQYF. J is TRBJ2-5 and V is TRBV29-1; tentative D call: TRBD2 (5 bases). This CDR3 has 13 residues. V was clipped by 4 bases and J by 2 bases, with 11 bases between them. Germline CDR1 reads SQVTM; CDR2 reads ANQGSEA.

The chain recombines TRBV5-1 with TRBJ2-5; D might be TRBD2 (6 bases). Germline CDR1 and CDR2: SGHRS and YFSETQ. Trimming pared 6 bases from V and 5 bases from J, leaving 11 bases between. This CDR3 is built from 12 residues. The CDR3 DNA sequence: TGCGCCAGCATGGGACTTATGGAGACCCAGTACTTC. Encoded protein: CASMGLMETQYF.

The chain carries TRBV11-3 and TRBJ2-7; 8 bases are a match to TRBD1. Germline CDR1 SGHNT, CDR2 YENEEA. V was pared by 5 bases and J by 7 bases, with 10 bases of the junction left unmatched. The CDR3 loop spans 14 amino acids. CDR3 coding DNA: TGTGCCAGCAGCCCCAAGGACAGGGCTGGGGAGCAGTACTTC. Translation gives CASSPKDRAGEQYF. Based on the CDR3 plus reference TRBV11-3 and TRBJ2-7, the full variable domain is EAGVVQSPRYKIIEKKQPVAFWCNPISGHNTLYWYLQNLGQGPELLIRYENEEAVDDSQLPKDRFSAERLKGVDSTLKIQPAELGDSAVYLCASSPKDRAGEQYFGPGTRLTVT.

Here the CDR3 DNA reads TGTGCCAGCACCCCCAACAGAAACACCGGGGAGCTGTTTTTT. Its translation is CASTPNRNTGELFF. The V and J genes are TRBV7-3 and TRBJ2-2; D is uncertain. Germline CDR1 and CDR2: SGHTA and FQGTGA. The ends were cut back, 7 bases at V and 2 bases at J, with 11 bases in the middle. The CDR3 extends over 14 amino acids.

CDR3 sequence reads: CASSPGQGVVTQYF. The CDR3, as DNA: TGTGCCAGCAGTCCCGGACAGGGGGTCGTGACCCAGTACTTC. This rearrangement joins TRBV28 to TRBJ2-5, with 10 bases identical to TRBD1. Looked up from germline, CDR1 is MDHEN and CDR2 is SYDVKM. V gave up 5 bases and J gave up 7 bases; unmatched junction bases: 7. This CDR3 is 14 amino acids long.

The chain recombines TRBV29-1 with TRBJ2-7; perhaps TRBD1 as D (6 bases). The CDR3 runs to 15 residues. Trimming took 6 bases from V and 6 from J, leaving 24 bases between them. The germline CDR1 and CDR2 sequences are SQVTM and ANQGSEA. The CDR3 loop reads CSVQSPSGRGSEQYF. The DNA of the CDR3 is TGCAGCGTACAGTCTCCTTCAGGCAGGGGCTCCGAGCAGTACTTC.

This chain connects TRBV4-3 to TRBJ2-2; 7 nucleotides line up with TRBD1. The J segment lost 5 bases and the V segment lost 9 bases, leaving 15 bases of the junction unmatched. Germline CDR1 LGHNA, CDR2 YSLEER. CDR3 length equals 16 residues. The CDR3 here is CASSSFRGSGTGELFF. Written as DNA, the CDR3 is TGCGCCAGTTCGTCTTTCAGGGGGTCTGGAACCGGGGAGCTGTTTTTT.

This clone came up a few times. The rearrangement uses TRBV28 and TRBJ1-2, with D possibly being TRBD1 (5 bases). The V end was cut by 3 bases, the J end by 3 bases, with 11 bases between. The germline V gene encodes CDR1 MDHEN and CDR2 SYDVKM. This CDR3 has 14 amino acids. CDR3 amino acids: CASSFGRDYYGYTF. The CDR3 DNA sequence: TGTGCCAGCAGTTTTGGGAGGGACTACTATGGCTACACCTTC.

V and J are TRBV28 and TRBJ1-3, with D unresolved. Germline loops: CDR1 MDHEN, CDR2 SYDVKM. Trimming cost V 3 bases and J 0 bases, with 15 bases left between them. The CDR3 loop spans 17 amino acids. CDR3 sequence: CASSFWKSGLSGNTIYF. CDR3 sequence (DNA): TGTGCCAGCAGTTTTTGGAAGAGTGGACTCTCTGGAAACACCATATATTTT.

The chain uses TRBV5-1 and TRBJ2-5; D gene unclear. CDR1 is SGHRS and CDR2 is YFSETQ in the germline V gene. The CDR3 has 12 residues. V lost 2 bases and J 5 bases, leaving 7 bases between the germline ends. The CDR3 sequence: CASSFLPETQYF. The DNA for the CDR3 is TGCGCCAGCAGCTTTCTCCCGGAGACCCAGTACTTC.

V gene TRBV5-6 combines with J gene TRBJ1-1, with 12 bases lining up with TRBD1. Germline CDR1 and CDR2: SGHDT and YYEEEE. Germline trimming cut 3 bases from V and 1 base from J; bases unmatched to any gene: 10. This CDR3 is 18 amino acids long. As DNA, the CDR3 is TGTGCCAGCAGCTGGTACGGGACAGGGGGCGAGGGGAACACTGAAGCTTTCTTT. Its translation is CASSWYGTGGEGNTEAFF.

The chain uses TRBV5-6 and TRBJ2-7; tentative D call: TRBD1 (6 bases). V was clipped by 3 bases and J by 3 bases, with 10 bases between them. The CDR3 has 13 amino acids. Germline V gives CDR1 SGHDT, CDR2 YYEEEE. CDR3 nucleotide sequence: TGTGCCAGCAGCTGTAAACAGGGCTACGAGCAGTACTTC. This sequence encodes CASSCKQGYEQYF. The whole variable domain, filled in from reference TRBV5-6 and TRBJ2-7, reads DAGVTQSPTHLIKTRGQQVTLRCSPKSGHDTVSWYQQALGQGPQFIFQYYEEEERQRGNFPDRFSGHQFPNYSSELNVNALLLGDSALYLCASSCKQGYEQYFGPGTRLTVT.

This clone was recorded only once. The J gene is TRBJ2-1, the V gene TRBV5-6, with 8 nucleotides matching TRBD1. Germline-derived CDR1 and CDR2 are SGHDT and YYEEEE. The CDR3 extends over 11 amino acids. J lost 10 bases, V lost 5 bases, and 2 bases had no gene match. In nucleotides, the CDR3 is TGTGCCAGCAGGCGGGACAGGGAGCAGTTCTTC. It is translated as CASRRDREQFF. The full variable domain, rest sourced from reference TRBV5-6 and TRBJ2-1, is DAGVTQSPTHLIKTRGQQVTLRCSPKSGHDTVSWYQQALGQGPQFIFQYYEEEERQRGNFPDRFSGHQFPNYSSELNVNALLLGDSALYLCASRRDREQFFGPGTRLTVL.

The chain links TRBV5-1 to TRBJ2-7, with 12 bases aligning to TRBD1. J lost 7 bases, V lost 4 bases, and 9 bases had no gene match. This CDR3 contains 15 residues. Per the germline V gene, CDR1 is SGHRS and CDR2 is YFSETQ. The CDR3 region has the DNA TGCGCCAGCAGCCCCCGGGACAGGGGGCCCACGGAGCAGTACTTC. Its protein product is CASSPRDRGPTEQYF.

This chain joins TRBV9 and TRBJ2-1, with D possibly being TRBD2 (7 bases). V gave up 3 bases and J gave up 13 bases, with 11 bases separating them. The CDR3 covers 11 residues. Germline V gene lookup returns CDR1 SGDLS and CDR2 YYNGEE. As DNA, the CDR3 is TGTGCCAGCAGCGAGGGGGGGTTACAGTTCTTC. Translation gives CASSEGGLQFF.

This chain joins TRBV5-6 and TRBJ2-1; TRBD2 agrees at 7 bases. Germline V lookup: CDR1 SGHDT, CDR2 YYEEEE. The CDR3 sequence is 15 residues long. V was pared by 1 base and J by 4 bases, with 5 bases of the junction left unmatched. CDR3: CASSLRWGGYNEQFF. The CDR3 DNA reads TGTGCCAGCAGCTTGAGGTGGGGGGGATACAATGAGCAGTTCTTC.

The J gene is TRBJ1-5, the V gene TRBV4-1; no clear D. V lost 3 bases to trimming and J lost 0 bases, with 9 bases between them. CDR3 length: 15 amino acids. Germline assignment: CDR1 MGHRA and CDR2 YSYEKL. The CDR3 DNA reads TGCGCCAGCAGCCATAATAATTATAGCAATCAGCCCCAGCATTTT. Translated, it gives CASSHNNYSNQPQHF.